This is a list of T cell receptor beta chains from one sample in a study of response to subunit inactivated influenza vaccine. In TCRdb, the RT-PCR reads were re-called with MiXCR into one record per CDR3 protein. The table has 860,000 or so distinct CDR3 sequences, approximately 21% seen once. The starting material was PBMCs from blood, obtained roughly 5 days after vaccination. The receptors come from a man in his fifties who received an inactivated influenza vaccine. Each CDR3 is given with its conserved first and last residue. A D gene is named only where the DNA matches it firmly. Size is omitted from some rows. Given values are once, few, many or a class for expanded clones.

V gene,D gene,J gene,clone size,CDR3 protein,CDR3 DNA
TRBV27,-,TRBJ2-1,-,CASSLSWGSVIEQFF,TGTGCCAGCAGTTTATCGTGGGGGTCTGTAATTGAGCAGTTCTTC
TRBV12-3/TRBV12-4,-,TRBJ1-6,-,CASSFQGLASPLHF,TGTGCCAGCAGTTTCCAGGGGCTGGCTTCACCCCTCCACTTT
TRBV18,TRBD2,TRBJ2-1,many,CASSPFTSGPNEQFF,TGTGCCAGCTCACCATTTACTAGCGGGCCTAATGAGCAGTTCTTC
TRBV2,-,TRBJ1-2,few,CASSMQRGSNYGYTF,TGTGCCAGCAGCATGCAAAGGGGTTCTAACTATGGCTACACCTTC
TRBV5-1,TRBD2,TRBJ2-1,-,CASREGLAGGPHNEQFF,TGCGCCAGCAGGGAGGGACTAGCGGGAGGGCCGCACAATGAGCAGTTCTTC
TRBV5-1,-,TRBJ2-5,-,CASSIGNQETQYF,TGCGCCAGCTCTATCGGGAACCAAGAGACCCAGTACTTC
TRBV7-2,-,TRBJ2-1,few,CASSLGDVIVYNEQFF,TGTGCCAGCAGCTTAGGAGATGTAATAGTCTACAATGAGCAGTTCTTC
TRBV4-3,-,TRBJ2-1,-,CASSQPGHRENEQFF,TGCGCCAGCAGCCAACCGGGACATCGGGAAAATGAGCAGTTCTTC
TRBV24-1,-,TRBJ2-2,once,CATSDRLVSGELFF,TGTGCCACCAGTGACAGACTAGTGTCCGGGGAGCTGTTTTTT
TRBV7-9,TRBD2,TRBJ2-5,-,CASSLDRLAGVETQYF,TGTGCCAGCAGCTTGGATCGACTAGCGGGAGTTGAGACCCAGTACTTC
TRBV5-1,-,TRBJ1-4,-,CASSLVQTTPRKLFF,TGCGCCAGCAGCTTGGTCCAGACCACCCCTAGAAAACTGTTTTTT
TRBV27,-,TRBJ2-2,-,CASSLLRPGPNTGELFF,TGTGCCAGCAGTTTATTACGCCCGGGACCGAACACCGGGGAGCTGTTTTTT
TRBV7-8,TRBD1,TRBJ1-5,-,CASVARDRSSQPQHF,TGTGCCAGTGTAGCCCGGGACAGGTCCTCTCAGCCCCAGCATTTT
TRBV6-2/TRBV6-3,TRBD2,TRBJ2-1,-,CASSYSATSGGAENEQFF,TGTGCCAGCAGTTACTCGGCGACTAGCGGGGGGGCCGAGAATGAGCAGTTCTTC
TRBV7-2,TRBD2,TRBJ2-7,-,CASRPTSGRSYEQYF,TGTGCCAGCAGACCGACTAGCGGGAGGTCCTACGAGCAGTACTTC
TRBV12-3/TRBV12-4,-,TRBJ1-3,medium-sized,CASRRSSGNTIYF,TGTGCCAGCAGACGTTCATCGGGAAACACCATATATTTT
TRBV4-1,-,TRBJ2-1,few,CASSQAQGLNNEQFF,TGCGCCAGCAGCCAAGCCCAGGGTTTAAACAATGAGCAGTTCTTC
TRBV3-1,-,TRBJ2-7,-,CASSSNPGGALPDF,TGTGCCAGCAGCTCAAACCCAGGAGGCGCACTCCCAGACTTC
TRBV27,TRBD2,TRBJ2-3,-,CASRDLAGQNTQYF,TGTGCCAGCAGGGACCTAGCGGGCCAGAATACGCAGTATTTT
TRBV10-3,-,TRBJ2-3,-,CASRRGSDTDTQYF,TGTGCCAGCCGTCGGGGGTCCGACACAGATACGCAGTATTTT
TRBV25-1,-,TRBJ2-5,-,CASSGGKQAYQETQYF,TGTGCCAGCAGTGGCGGGAAACAGGCGTACCAAGAGACCCAGTACTTC
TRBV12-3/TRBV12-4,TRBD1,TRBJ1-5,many,CASSPPDRVGQPQHF,TGTGCCAGCAGTCCCCCAGACAGGGTTGGCCAGCCCCAGCATTTT
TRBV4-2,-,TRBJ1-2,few,CASSQDRNGYTF,TGTGCCAGCAGCCAAGATAGGAATGGCTACACCTTC
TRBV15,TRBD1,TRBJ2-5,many,CATSRERTGRETQYF,TGTGCCACCAGCAGAGAAAGGACAGGAAGAGAGACCCAGTACTTC
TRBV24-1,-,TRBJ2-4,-,CATSDTTKNIQYF,TGTGCCACCAGTGATACCACCAAAAACATTCAGTACTTC
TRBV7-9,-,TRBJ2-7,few,CASSRMSGEQYF,TGTGCCAGCAGCCGAATGTCGGGCGAGCAGTACTTC
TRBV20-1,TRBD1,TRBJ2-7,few,CSARTGGLYEQYF,TGCAGTGCCAGGACAGGGGGCCTTTACGAGCAGTACTTC
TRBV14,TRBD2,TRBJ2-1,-,CASSQERTSWIEQFF,TGTGCCAGCAGCCAAGAGAGGACTAGTTGGATTGAGCAGTTCTTC
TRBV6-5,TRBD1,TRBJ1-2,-,CASSYGDSTGGFGYTF,TGTGCCAGCAGTTACGGGGACTCGACAGGGGGCTTTGGCTACACCTTC
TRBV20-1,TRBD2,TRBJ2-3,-,CSARGPTRGRADTQYF,TGCAGTGCTAGAGGTCCGACTAGAGGGAGGGCAGATACGCAGTATTTT
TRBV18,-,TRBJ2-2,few,CASSPLFLTGRSTGELFF,TGTGCCAGCTCACCATTATTCCTGACAGGGAGGAGCACCGGGGAGCTGTTTTTT
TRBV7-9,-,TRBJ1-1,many,CASSPQANTEAFF,TGTGCCAGCAGCCCGCAGGCGAACACTGAAGCTTTCTTT
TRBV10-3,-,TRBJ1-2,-,CAISERQGDGYTF,TGTGCCATCAGTGAGAGGCAGGGTGACGGCTACACCTTC
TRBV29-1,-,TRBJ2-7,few,CSVAGDSSYEQYF,TGCAGCGTTGCGGGGGACAGTTCCTACGAGCAGTACTTC
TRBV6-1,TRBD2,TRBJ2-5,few,CASTKREGETQYF,TGTGCCAGCACTAAGCGGGAGGGGGAGACCCAGTACTTC
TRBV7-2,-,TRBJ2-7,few,CASSLYPGTATYEQYF,TGTGCCAGCAGCTTATATCCCGGGACGGCTACCTACGAGCAGTACTTC
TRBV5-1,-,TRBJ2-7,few,CASSLAPGKDYEQYF,TGCGCCAGCAGCTTGGCCCCGGGGAAGGACTACGAGCAGTACTTC
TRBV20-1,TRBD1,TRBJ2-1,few,CSARAGTGKRNEQFF,TGCAGTGCTAGAGCCGGGACAGGGAAAAGGAATGAGCAGTTCTTC
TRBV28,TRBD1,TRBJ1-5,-,CASRARTGVASGQPQHF,TGTGCCAGCAGGGCCCGGACAGGGGTGGCGTCGGGTCAGCCCCAGCATTTT
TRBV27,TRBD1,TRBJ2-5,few,CASQRQGAETQYF,TGTGCCAGCCAACGGCAGGGGGCCGAGACCCAGTACTTC
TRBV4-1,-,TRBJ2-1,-,CASSPGTQSYNEQFF,TGCGCCAGCAGCCCCGGGACACAAAGCTACAATGAGCAGTTCTTC
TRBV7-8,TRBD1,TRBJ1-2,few,CASSPLDRGDYGYTF,TGTGCCAGCAGCCCATTAGACAGGGGAGACTATGGCTACACCTTC
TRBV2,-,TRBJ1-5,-,CASSESWYSNQPQHF,TGTGCCAGCAGTGAAAGCTGGTATAGCAATCAGCCCCAGCATTTT
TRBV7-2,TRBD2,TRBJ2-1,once,CASSLASGGAMYEQFF,TGTGCCAGCAGCTTAGCGTCGGGAGGGGCGATGTATGAGCAGTTCTTC
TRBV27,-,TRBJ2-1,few,CASSLNGFGNYNEQFF,TGTGCCAGCAGTTTAAATGGGTTTGGAAACTACAATGAGCAGTTCTTC
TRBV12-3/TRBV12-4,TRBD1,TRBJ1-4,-,CASSLDRGLVGTGHGEELFF,TGTGCCAGCAGTTTAGATCGGGGGTTAGTGGGGACAGGCCATGGGGAAGAACTGTTTTTT